This entry lists 25 T cell receptor beta chains sequenced from one sample in a study of blood T cell repertoires in COVID-19. Produced via immunoSEQ multiplex PCR; TCRdb's table is partial and in-frame only. The repertoire holds about 350,000 clones, approximately 86% seen once, with roughly 7.2% in the top ten. The sample was peripheral blood. The receptors were sampled from a woman aged 55-69 years with COVID-19, enrolled during active disease.

V is TRBV19 and J is TRBJ1-1; 8 nucleotides match TRBD1. The ends lost 6 bases at V and 3 bases at J; junction bases unmatched: 9. CDR1 is LNHDA, CDR2 SQIVND, per germline (reference sequence). CDR3 length: 15 amino acids. CDR3 sequence: CASSVHGQGDTEAFF. CDR3 coding DNA: TGTGCCAGTAGCGTCCACGGACAGGGCGACACTGAAGCTTTCTTT.

This chain connects TRBV5-4 to TRBJ1-1, with 9 bases that match TRBD1. The CDR3 has 17 amino acids. Per the germline V gene, CDR1 is SGHNT and CDR2 is YYREEE (reference sequence). V gave up 4 bases and J gave up 0 bases; unmatched junction bases: 10. The CDR3, as DNA: TGTGCCAGCAGCGGGGGACAGGGTCGTTCCATGAACACTGAAGCTTTCTTT. This gives the protein CASSGGQGRSMNTEAFF.

The chain recombines TRBV15 with TRBJ2-7; 10 nucleotides line up with TRBD1. CDR1 LNHNV and CDR2 YYDKDF come from the germline V gene (reference sequence). Unmatched junction bases numbered 9, after V lost 4 bases and J lost 3 bases. The CDR3 covers 16 residues. CDR3 coding DNA: TGTGCCACCAGCAAACCATCCGGGACAGGGGACTACGAGCAGTACTTC. Residues: CATSKPSGTGDYEQYF.

The CDR3 DNA sequence: TGTGCCAGCAGTGACACCGGGACTAGCGGATACAATGAGCAGTTCTTC. Protein sequence: CASSDTGTSGYNEQFF. The rearrangement uses TRBV6-4 and TRBJ2-1, with 11 bases lining up with TRBD2. Germline CDR1 is MRHNA and CDR2 is SNTAGT. The CDR3 has 16 residues. Unmatched junction bases numbered 4, after V lost 2 bases and J lost 4 bases.

The V and J genes are TRBV18 and TRBJ1-1; D not resolved. V was cut by 3 bases and J by 4 bases, with 12 bases left in between. Germline values: CDR1 KGHSH, CDR2 LQKENI. The CDR3 contains 14 residues. The CDR3 reads CASSPPTRGTEAFF. The CDR3 DNA follows: TGTGCCAGCTCACCTCCGACTCGTGGCACTGAAGCTTTCTTT.

V gene TRBV21-1 combines with J gene TRBJ1-1. TRBV21-1 is deemed a pseudogene. The CDR3 consists of 15 residues. In DNA form, the CDR3 reads TGTGCCAGCAGCCCAAGGAGGTGTACCAACACTGAAGCTTTCTTT. Amino acids: CASSPRRCTNTEAFF.

The J gene is TRBJ2-3, the V gene TRBV7-9; no definite D call. The V end lost 5 bases, the J end lost 5 bases, and 11 bases lay between the germline ends. CDR1 SEHNR and CDR2 FQNEAQ come from the germline V gene (reference sequence). This CDR3 has 13 amino acids. The CDR3 DNA follows: TGTGCCAGCAGCCTTTCCGGAGAAGATACGCAGTATTTT. Protein: CASSLSGEDTQYF.

The J gene is TRBJ2-3, the V gene TRBV2; 12 positions agree with TRBD2. The CDR3 is made up of 17 amino acids. V lost 3 bases and J lost 5; bases outside the gene matches: 9. CDR1 is SNHLY, CDR2 FYNNEI, per germline. The DNA of the CDR3 is TGTGCCAGCAGTGATTACCTAGCGGGGGGGCCTGAAGATACGCAGTATTTT. Translation gives CASSDYLAGGPEDTQYF.

V is TRBV19 and J is TRBJ1-2; TRBD1 is a possible D gene (6 bases). The CDR3 covers 17 residues. V lost 8 bases, J lost 2 bases, and 24 bases lay in between. Germline CDR1 reads LNHDA; CDR2 reads SQIVND (reference sequence). CDR3 sequence (DNA): TGTGCCAGTGCCCGGCGTTACCGGGACACCAACAACTATGGCTACACCTTC. Translation: CASARRYRDTNNYGYTF.

The chain carries TRBV11-2 and TRBJ1-2; tentative D call: TRBD1 (5 bases). V lost 4 bases to trimming and J lost 0 bases, with 18 bases between them. Germline V CDR1 and CDR2: SGHAT, FQNNGV. The CDR3 covers 17 residues. Here the CDR3 reads CASSSPGLSYSNYGYTF. DNA for the CDR3: TGTGCCAGCAGCTCGCCGGGACTATCTTATTCTAACTATGGCTACACCTTC.

This chain links TRBV5-5 with TRBJ1-2; a possible D gene is TRBD1 (6 bases). The V end lost 3 bases, the J end lost 2 bases, and 14 bases lay between the germline ends. The CDR3 has 15 amino acids. The germline gives CDR1 SGHKS, CDR2 YYEKEE (reference sequence). The chain's CDR3 is CASSSKQGANYGYTF. The CDR3 DNA reads TGTGCCAGCAGCTCCAAACAGGGAGCGAACTATGGCTACACCTTC.

This rearrangement joins TRBV20-1 to TRBJ2-5; TRBD2 agrees at 9 bases. The CDR3 is made up of 15 amino acids. CDR1 is DFQATT and CDR2 is SNEGSKA in the germline V gene (reference sequence). After removal of 3 bases from V and 0 bases from J, the junction contained 5 bases not matched to a gene. The CDR3 reads CSASVPSGNQETQYF. CDR3 nucleotide sequence: TGCAGTGCTAGTGTGCCTAGCGGGAACCAAGAGACCCAGTACTTC.

The chain carries TRBV7-9 and TRBJ2-5; 11 bases are shared with TRBD2. This CDR3 is 16 amino acids long. J lost 4 bases, V lost 5 bases, and 9 bases had no gene match. Looked up from germline, CDR1 is SEHNR and CDR2 is FQNEAQ (reference sequence). For the CDR3, the DNA is TGTGCCAGCAGCAAGACGATCGGGACTAGCGGAGAGACCCAGTACTTC. It yields the protein CASSKTIGTSGETQYF.

V is TRBV4-1 and J is TRBJ2-1; the D is unclear. Germline V gives CDR1 MGHRA, CDR2 YSYEKL. Trimming cost V 2 bases and J 0 bases, with 14 bases left between them. The CDR3 is 17 residues long. The CDR3 reads CASSQFPTSSSYNEQFF. As DNA, the CDR3 is TGCGCCAGCAGCCAATTTCCGACATCGAGCTCCTACAATGAGCAGTTCTTC.

In nucleotides, the CDR3 is TGTGCCTGGAGTAAACTTCAGGGCGGCGGCTACACCTTC. This encodes CAWSKLQGGGYTF. V and J are TRBV30 and TRBJ1-2, with D possibly being TRBD1 (5 bases). V lost 2 bases and J lost 8, with 15 bases in between. Germline V CDR1 and CDR2: GTSNPN, SVGIG (reference sequence). The CDR3 loop spans 13 amino acids.

J is TRBJ1-1 and V is TRBV29-1; the D gene is possibly TRBD1 (5 bases). CDR1 and CDR2 (germline): SQVTM, ANQGSEA. The CDR3 is 13 amino acids. V lost 6 bases to trimming and J lost 2 bases, with 13 bases between them. CDR3 residues: CSVVPRDNTEAFF. The DNA of the CDR3 is TGCAGCGTAGTACCCAGGGATAACACTGAAGCTTTCTTT.

The J gene is TRBJ1-2, the V gene TRBV5-1, with TRBD1 matching 7 bases. Germline trimming cut 4 bases from V and 2 bases from J; bases unmatched to any gene: 8. The germline gives CDR1 SGHRS, CDR2 YFSETQ. The CDR3 has 15 amino acids. The CDR3 DNA sequence: TGCGCCAGCAGCCTGGAGGCCAGGGGGAACTATGGCTACACCTTC. Translating gives CASSLEARGNYGYTF.

This clone was counted only a few times. The chain is built from TRBV2 and TRBJ2-3; 10 nucleotides align to TRBD2. CDR1 and CDR2 (germline): SNHLY, FYNNEI. With V trimmed by 4 bases and J by 4 bases, 5 bases remained unmatched. The CDR3 length is 15 residues. For the CDR3, the DNA is TGTGCCAGCAGTGTCCAGCGGGGGGGCGCAGATACGCAGTATTTT. Translating gives CASSVQRGGADTQYF.

V gene TRBV5-4 combines with J gene TRBJ1-1; D perhaps matches TRBD1 (6 bases). Per the germline V gene, CDR1 is SGHNT and CDR2 is YYREEE (reference sequence). The CDR3 length is 13 residues. V lost 2 bases and J 11 bases, leaving 16 bases between the germline ends. The CDR3 DNA reads TGTGCCAGCAGCTTCGGGGACACGGGATTGGCTTTCTTT. Encoded protein: CASSFGDTGLAFF. The full variable domain, its missing parts supplied by reference TRBV5-4 and TRBJ1-1, is ETGVTQSPTHLIKTRGQQVTLRCSSQSGHNTVSWYQQALGQGPQFIFQYYREEENGRGNFPPRFSGLQFPNYSSELNVNALELDDSALYLCASSFGDTGLAFFGQGTRLTVV.

This clone has a single count. This chain joins TRBV29-1 and TRBJ1-2; 8 nucleotides line up with TRBD1. The CDR3 length is 14 residues. V dropped 7 bases and J dropped 0; count of bases not matched to a gene: 7. Germline V gene lookup returns CDR1 SQVTM and CDR2 ANQGSEA. CDR3: CSAPTGATNYGYTF. The CDR3 DNA follows: TGCAGCGCCCCGACAGGGGCGACTAACTATGGCTACACCTTC.

V is TRBV6-5 and J is TRBJ2-7; tentatively, D is TRBD1 (6 bases). The CDR3 is 15 amino acids. CDR1 is MNHEY and CDR2 is SVGAGI in the germline V gene. Trimming cost V 4 bases and J 7 bases, with 20 bases left between them. The CDR3 region is CASSLHGTPDTEQYF. CDR3 DNA: TGTGCCAGCAGTTTACACGGGACACCCGATACTGAGCAGTACTTC.

The J gene is TRBJ2-7, the V gene TRBV7-3, with a possible D match to TRBD1 (5 bases). The CDR3 loop spans 13 amino acids. CDR1 SGHTA and CDR2 FQGTGA come from the germline V gene. Trimming removed 2 bases at V and 3 bases at J, with 8 bases between. The CDR3 region is CASSLGDSYEQYF. DNA for the CDR3: TGTGCCAGCAGCTTAGGAGACAGCTACGAGCAGTACTTC. The full variable domain, with the rest looked up from reference TRBV7-3 and TRBJ2-7, is GAGVSQTPSNKVTEKGKYVELRCDPISGHTALYWYRQSLGQGPEFLIYFQGTGAADDSGLPNDRFFAVRPEGSVSTLKIQRTERGDSAVYLCASSLGDSYEQYFGPGTRLTVT.

A single count supports this clone. The J gene is TRBJ1-1, the V gene TRBV3-1 (or the pseudogene TRBV3-2); no clear D gene. V lost 0 bases and J lost 1, with 6 bases in between. CDR1 is LGHDT, CDR2 YNNKEL, per germline (reference sequence). This CDR3 spans 14 amino acids. This chain's CDR3 is CASSQDWQNTEAFF. The CDR3 DNA reads as TGTGCCAGCAGCCAAGATTGGCAGAACACTGAAGCTTTCTTT.

The chain couples TRBV3-1 (or the pseudogene TRBV3-2) to TRBJ1-2, with D perhaps matching TRBD1 (5 bases). The V gene lost 0 bases and the J gene lost 4 bases, with 9 bases spanning the gap. The CDR3 has 14 residues. In germline, CDR1 is LGHDT, CDR2 YNNKEL (reference sequence). For the CDR3, the DNA is TGTGCCAGCAGCCAAGAAAAAAGGGGCTATGGCTACACCTTC. The encoded protein is CASSQEKRGYGYTF.

The chain combines TRBV13 with TRBJ1-1, with 7 bases matching TRBD1. With 6 bases clipped from V and 1 base from J, the junction kept 5 bases outside the gene matches. The CDR3 length is 14 residues. Germline V gene data show CDR1 as PRHDT and CDR2 as FYEKMQ (reference sequence). CDR3 in amino acids: CASRRTGENTEAFF. DNA for the CDR3: TGTGCCAGCAGACGGACAGGAGAGAACACTGAAGCTTTCTTT.